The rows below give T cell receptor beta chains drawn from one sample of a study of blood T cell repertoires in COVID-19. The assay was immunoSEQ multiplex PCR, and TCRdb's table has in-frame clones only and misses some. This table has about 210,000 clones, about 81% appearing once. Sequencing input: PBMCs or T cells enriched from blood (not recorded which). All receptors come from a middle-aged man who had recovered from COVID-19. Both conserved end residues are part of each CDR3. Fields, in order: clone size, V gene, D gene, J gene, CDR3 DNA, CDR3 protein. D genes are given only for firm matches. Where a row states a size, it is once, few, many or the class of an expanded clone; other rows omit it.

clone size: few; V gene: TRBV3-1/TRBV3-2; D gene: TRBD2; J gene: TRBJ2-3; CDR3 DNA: TGTGCCAGCAGCCAATCAGGGACTAGCGGGCACAGCACAGATACGCAGTATTTT; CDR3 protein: CASSQSGTSGHSTDTQYF
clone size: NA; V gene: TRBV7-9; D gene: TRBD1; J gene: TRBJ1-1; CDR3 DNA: TGTGCCAGCAGCCTACAGGGGGCGTACACTGAAGCTTTCTTT; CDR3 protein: CASSLQGAYTEAFF
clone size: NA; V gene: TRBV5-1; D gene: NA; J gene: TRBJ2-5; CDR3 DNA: TGCGCCAGCAGACCGGGTGGGCAAGAGACCCAGTACTTC; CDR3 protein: CASRPGGQETQYF
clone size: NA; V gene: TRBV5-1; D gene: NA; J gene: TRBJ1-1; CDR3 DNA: TGCGCCAGCAGCCGCCCCGGAGTGAACACTGAAGCTTTCTTT; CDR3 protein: CASSRPGVNTEAFF
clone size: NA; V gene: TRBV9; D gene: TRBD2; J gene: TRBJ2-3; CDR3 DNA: TGTGCCAGCAGCGCGGGGGGAAAAGATACGCAGTATTTT; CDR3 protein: CASSAGGKDTQYF
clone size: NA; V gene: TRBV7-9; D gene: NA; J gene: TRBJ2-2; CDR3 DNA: TGTGCCAGCAGCATGGGAGACGGGGAGCTGTTTTTT; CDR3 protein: CASSMGDGELFF
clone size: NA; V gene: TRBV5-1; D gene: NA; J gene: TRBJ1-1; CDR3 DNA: TGCGCCAGCAGCTTGGACGGGAGGACTGAAGCTTTCTTT; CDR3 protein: CASSLDGRTEAFF
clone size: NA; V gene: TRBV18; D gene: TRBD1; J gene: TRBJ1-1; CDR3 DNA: TGTGCCAGCTCACCACTGTCGGGCAGGGGGGTTGAAGCTTTCTTT; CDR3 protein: CASSPLSGRGVEAFF
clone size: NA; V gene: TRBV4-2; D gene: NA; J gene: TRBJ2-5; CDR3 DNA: TGTGCCAGCAGCATAGGACTCCAAGAGACCCAGTACTTC; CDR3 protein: CASSIGLQETQYF
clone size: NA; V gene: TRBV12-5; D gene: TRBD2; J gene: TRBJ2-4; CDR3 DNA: TGTGCTAGTGGACGAGGGACTAGCGGGATGAGAAACATTCAGTACTTC; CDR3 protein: CASGRGTSGMRNIQYF
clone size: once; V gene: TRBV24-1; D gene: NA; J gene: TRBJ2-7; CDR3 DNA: TGTGCCACCAGTCGGACAGAGAGCTCCTACGAGCAGTACTTC; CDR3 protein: CATSRTESSYEQYF
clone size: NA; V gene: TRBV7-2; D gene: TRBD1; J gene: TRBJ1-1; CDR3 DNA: TGTGCCAGCAGCTTGACAGGGTCCACTGAAGCTTTCTTT; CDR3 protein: CASSLTGSTEAFF
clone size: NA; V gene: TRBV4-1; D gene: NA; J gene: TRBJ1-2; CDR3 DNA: TGCGCCAGCAGCCCCGACACCTATGGCTACACCTTC; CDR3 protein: CASSPDTYGYTF
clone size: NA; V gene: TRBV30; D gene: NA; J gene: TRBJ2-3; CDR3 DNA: TGTGCCTGGAGTTTTGACAGCAAGAACACAGATACGCAGTATTTT; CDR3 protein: CAWSFDSKNTDTQYF
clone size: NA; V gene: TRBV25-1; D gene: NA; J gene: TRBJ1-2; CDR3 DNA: TGTGCCAGCAGTGTAACCGCAGGTGGCTACACCTTC; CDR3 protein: CASSVTAGGYTF
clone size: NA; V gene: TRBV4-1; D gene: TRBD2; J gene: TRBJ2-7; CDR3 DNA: TGCGCCAGCACCCCCGATTGGGGGGAGGGCTACGAGCAGTACTTC; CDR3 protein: CASTPDWGEGYEQYF
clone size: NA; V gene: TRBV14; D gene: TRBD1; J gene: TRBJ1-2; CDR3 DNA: TGTGCCAGCAGCCCCCTCCGGGGACAGGGGGCAAATGGCTACACCTTC; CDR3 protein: CASSPLRGQGANGYTF
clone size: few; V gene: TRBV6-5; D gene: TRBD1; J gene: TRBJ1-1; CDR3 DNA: TGTGCCAGCAGTTATGAGACAGGGAAAGCTTTCTTT; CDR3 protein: CASSYETGKAFF
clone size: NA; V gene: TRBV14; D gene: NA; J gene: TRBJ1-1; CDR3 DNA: TGTGCCAGCAGCCAACAACCCCAGGCGCTAGCTTTCTTT; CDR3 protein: CASSQQPQALAFF
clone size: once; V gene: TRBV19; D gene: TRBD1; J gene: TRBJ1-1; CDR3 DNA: TGTGCCACCCGACAGGGGGTAAGCCCTGAAGCTTTCTTT; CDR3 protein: CATRQGVSPEAFF
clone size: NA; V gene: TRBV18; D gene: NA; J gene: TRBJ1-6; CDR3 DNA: TGTGCCAGCTCAGGGAGCTCCTATAATTCACCCCTCCACTTT; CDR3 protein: CASSGSSYNSPLHF
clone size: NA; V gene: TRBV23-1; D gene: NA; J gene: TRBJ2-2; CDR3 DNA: TGCGCCAGAGGAGAAGAGGCGAACACCGGGGAGCTGTTTTTT; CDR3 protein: CARGEEANTGELFF